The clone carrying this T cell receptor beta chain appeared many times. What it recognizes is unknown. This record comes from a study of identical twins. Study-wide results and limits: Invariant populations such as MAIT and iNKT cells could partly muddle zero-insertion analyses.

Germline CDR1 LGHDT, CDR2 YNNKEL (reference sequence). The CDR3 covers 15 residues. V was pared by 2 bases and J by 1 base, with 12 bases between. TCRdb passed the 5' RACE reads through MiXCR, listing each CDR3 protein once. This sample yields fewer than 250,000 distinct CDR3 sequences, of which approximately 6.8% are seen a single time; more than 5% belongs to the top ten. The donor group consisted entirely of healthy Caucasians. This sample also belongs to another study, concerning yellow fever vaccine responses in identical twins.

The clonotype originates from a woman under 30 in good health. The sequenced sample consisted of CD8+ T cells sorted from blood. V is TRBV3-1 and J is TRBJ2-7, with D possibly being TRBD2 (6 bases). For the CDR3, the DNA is TGTGCCAGCAGCCAATGGGAGGCGGAATCCTACGAGCAGTACTTC. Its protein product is CASSQWEAESYEQYF.